A single sample gave rise to the 21 T cell receptor beta chains below, sequenced in a study of Ad26.COV2.S vaccination and SARS-CoV-2 variants. TCRdb's copy holds only in-frame clones and misses some; the assay was immunoSEQ multiplex PCR. This sample has about 320,000 clones, with around 85% found just once. The treatment was: 19 received Ad26.COV2.S at low or high dose, single or two shots; 5 received placebo; per-sample allocation not given. Collection of the samples took place on day 63 after the first injection of vaccine or placebo. The sequencing used peripheral blood, collected in a trial of Ad26.COV2.S vaccine versus placebo. The receptors derive from a person between 18 and 60 years old who received the Ad26.COV2.S COVID-19 vaccine or a placebo.

The V and J genes are TRBV19 and TRBJ1-2, with TRBD1 identical over 7 bases. The V segment lost 6 bases and the J segment 4 bases; nucleotides outside the gene matches: 11. This CDR3 region has 15 residues. Germline CDR1 and CDR2: LNHDA and SQIVND (reference sequence). As DNA, the CDR3 is TGTGCCAGTAGCCTAACGACAGGGATCCTCTATGGCTACACCTTC. Translating gives CASSLTTGILYGYTF.

The J gene is TRBJ1-2, the V gene TRBV6-5, with 10 bases identical to TRBD1. Trimming cost V 7 bases and J 2 bases; bases outside gene matches: 4. Germline-derived CDR1 and CDR2 are MNHEY and SVGAGI. The CDR3 consists of 14 residues. The CDR3 sequence is CASTRQGANYGYTF. The CDR3 DNA reads as TGTGCCAGCACCCGACAGGGGGCAAACTATGGCTACACCTTC.

The chain couples TRBV7-9 to TRBJ2-7, with D hard to call. This CDR3 contains 15 residues. V was cut by 10 bases and J by 1 base, with 20 bases left in between. From germline, CDR1 is SEHNR and CDR2 FQNEAQ (reference sequence). The CDR3 bases are TGTGCCAACCCATTGCCCAATGGCGAATCCTACGAGCAGTACTTC. Residues: CANPLPNGESYEQYF.

The chain recombines TRBV6-5 with TRBJ2-2; TRBD1 is a possible D gene (6 bases). The CDR3 totals 15 residues. V was clipped by 6 bases and J by 0 bases, with 11 bases between them. Germline-derived CDR1 and CDR2 are MNHEY and SVGAGI. The CDR3 DNA sequence: TGTGCCAGCAGGGAGCAGGGGACGAACACCGGGGAGCTGTTTTTT. As protein: CASREQGTNTGELFF.

In its sample, this clone was seen once. The chain is built from TRBV4-1 and TRBJ2-5; TRBD1 agrees at 8 bases. This CDR3 comprises 17 residues. The germline CDR1 and CDR2 sequences are MGHRA and YSYEKL. V shed 6 bases, J shed 5 bases, and the junction held 17 bases outside the gene matches. The CDR3 spells CASSHMGRGRIEETQYF. CDR3 in DNA: TGCGCCAGCAGTCACATGGGCAGGGGGCGAATCGAGGAGACCCAGTACTTC.

The chain couples TRBV2 to TRBJ1-3; D remains unclear. V lost 2 bases and J 0 bases, leaving 8 bases between the germline ends. The CDR3 is 15 residues long. Germline CDR1 and CDR2: SNHLY and FYNNEI. CDR3 sequence (DNA): TGTGCCAGCAGTGAACTGCGGACCTCTGGAAACACCATATATTTT. It specifies CASSELRTSGNTIYF.

The chain employs TRBV4-1 and TRBJ1-4; D possibly corresponds to TRBD1 (5 bases). This CDR3 comprises 16 residues. V lost 5 bases and J 3 bases, leaving 16 bases between the germline ends. Germline V lookup: CDR1 MGHRA, CDR2 YSYEKL. CDR3 sequence (DNA): TGCGCCAGCAGCAGACAAGGAAGGGGCCCTAATGAAAAACTGTTTTTT. It codes for CASSRQGRGPNEKLFF.

Comment on this clone: This specimen includes other DNA sequences encoding the same CDR3. The chain combines TRBV9 with TRBJ1-2; D might be TRBD1 (6 bases). The CDR3 covers 14 residues. Trimming pared 0 bases from V and 2 bases from J, leaving 8 bases between. CDR1 SGDLS and CDR2 YYNGEE come from the germline V gene. The CDR3 sequence: CASSVGGANYGYTF. The CDR3 DNA reads TGTGCCAGCAGCGTAGGGGGGGCAAACTATGGCTACACCTTC.

This sequence joins TRBV9 and TRBJ1-3; 7 nucleotides align to TRBD1. The CDR3 consists of 18 residues. V lost 4 bases to trimming and J lost 0 bases; unmatched junction nucleotides: 13. From germline, CDR1 is SGDLS and CDR2 YYNGEE. This CDR3 is CASSPRDSEPTSGNTIYF. DNA for the CDR3: TGTGCCAGCAGCCCCCGGGACAGTGAACCTACCTCTGGAAACACCATATATTTT.

This clone showed up just a few times. This chain uses TRBV19 with TRBJ1-2; TRBD1 matches 7 bases. Germline loops: CDR1 LNHDA, CDR2 SQIVND (reference sequence). This CDR3 spans 13 amino acids. Trimming took 5 bases from V and 8 from J; bases not matched to a gene: 8. CDR3 nucleotide sequence: TGTGCCAGTAGTGCGGGACAGCTGACAGGCTACACCTTC. Translated, it gives CASSAGQLTGYTF. The whole variable domain, filled in from reference TRBV19 and TRBJ1-2, reads DGGITQSPKYLFRKEGQNVTLSCEQNLNHDAMYWYRQDPGQGLRLIYYSQIVNDFQKGDIAEGYSVSREKKESFPLTVTSAQKNPTAFYLCASSAGQLTGYTFGSGTRLTVV.

The rearrangement joins TRBV2 to TRBJ1-1, with D unclear. The CDR3 loop spans 14 amino acids. The germline CDR1 and CDR2 sequences are SNHLY and FYNNEI. Trimming left V 3 bases short and J 4 bases short, with 12 bases between. The CDR3 here is CASSDRTVSTEAFF. The CDR3 bases are TGTGCCAGCAGTGACAGGACGGTTTCCACTGAAGCTTTCTTT.

The genes are TRBV9 and TRBJ1-1; a weak D match, TRBD1 (6 bases). The CDR3 sequence is 15 residues long. Trimming took 2 bases from V and 4 from J, leaving 15 bases between them. The germline gives CDR1 SGDLS, CDR2 YYNGEE. This chain's CDR3 is CASSVSTGGFTEAFF. The CDR3 DNA follows: TGTGCCAGCAGCGTGTCGACAGGAGGGTTCACTGAAGCTTTCTTT.

V is TRBV5-1 and J is TRBJ1-1, with TRBD1 identical over 9 bases. The CDR3 runs to 14 residues. V lost 7 bases and J lost 1; bases outside the gene matches: 5. The V gene's germline CDR1 is SGHRS and CDR2 YFSETQ. The CDR3 DNA reads TGCGCCAGCCTTCAGGGACAGGGGAACACTGAAGCTTTCTTT. It specifies CASLQGQGNTEAFF.

The chain carries TRBV30 and TRBJ2-7; possibly TRBD2 for D (7 bases). The CDR3 runs 13 residues. Trimming left V 1 base short and J 6 bases short, with 13 bases between. Germline CDR1 reads GTSNPN; CDR2 reads SVGIG (reference sequence). The CDR3 spells CAWSALRGGEQYF. The CDR3 nucleotides read TGTGCCTGGAGTGCCCTAAGGGGGGGCGAGCAGTACTTC.

The gene calls are TRBV9 and TRBJ2-2, with D hard to call. The length of the CDR3 is 15 residues. Germline CDR1 SGDLS, CDR2 YYNGEE. V was clipped by 3 bases and J by 6 bases, with 15 bases between them. The CDR3 region is CASSESLVAPGELFF. The DNA of the CDR3 is TGTGCCAGCAGCGAAAGTTTAGTGGCCCCCGGGGAGCTGTTTTTT.

V gene TRBV19 combines with J gene TRBJ1-6, with D unclear. Germline values: CDR1 LNHDA, CDR2 SQIVND (reference sequence). This CDR3 region has 13 residues. V was pared by 6 bases and J by 6 bases, with 9 bases between. CDR3 region: CASSWTTNSPLHF. The CDR3 DNA reads TGTGCCAGTAGCTGGACCACTAATTCACCCCTCCACTTT.

This clone was recorded only once. This chain links TRBV4-2 with TRBJ2-7; perhaps TRBD1 as D (5 bases). V lost 0 bases to trimming and J lost 6 bases, with 15 bases between them. CDR3 size: 15 residues. Germline CDR1 and CDR2: LGHNA and YNFKEQ. CDR3 loop: CASSQDRDGNGEQYF. The CDR3 DNA follows: TGTGCCAGCAGCCAAGACAGGGATGGAAACGGCGAGCAGTACTTC.

V and J are TRBV7-9 and TRBJ1-1; D gene uncertain. CDR1 is SEHNR and CDR2 is FQNEAQ in the germline V gene (reference sequence). CDR3 size: 13 residues. V lost 1 base and J lost 7, with 10 bases in between. The CDR3 region is CASSLGSTHEAFF. The CDR3 DNA reads as TGTGCCAGCAGCTTAGGAAGCACCCATGAAGCTTTCTTT.

The chain employs TRBV9 and TRBJ2-5, with D possibly matching TRBD2 (5 bases). The CDR3 is made up of 12 amino acids. Germline CDR1 SGDLS, CDR2 YYNGEE. V was cut by 4 bases and J by 4 bases, with 8 bases left in between. DNA for the CDR3: TGTGCCAGCAGCAAAGGAGGAGAGACCCAGTACTTC. Translation: CASSKGGETQYF.

The chain joins TRBV30 to TRBJ2-1; D may be TRBD1 (5 bases). Trimming removed 3 bases at V and 1 base at J, with 7 bases between. The CDR3 is 13 amino acids. Germline CDR1 reads GTSNPN; CDR2 reads SVGIG (reference sequence). The CDR3 nucleotides are TGTGCCTGGAGGCAGGGTTCCTACAATGAGCAGTTCTTC. Translation: CAWRQGSYNEQFF. Combining the CDR3 with reference TRBV30 and TRBJ2-1 gives the whole variable domain SQTIHQWPATLVQPVGSPLSLECTVEGTSNPNLYWYRQAAGRGLQLLFYSVGIGQISSEVPQNLSASRPQDRQFILSSKKLLLSDSGFYLCAWRQGSYNEQFFGPGTRLTVL.

This clone was picked up many times. This rearrangement joins TRBV6-1 to TRBJ1-2, with D unresolved. There are 14 residues in the CDR3. The germline CDR1 and CDR2 sequences are MNHNS and SASEGT. Trimming left V 2 bases short and J 3 bases short, with 10 bases between. The chain's CDR3 is CASSEMGWDYGYTF. The CDR3 DNA follows: TGTGCCAGCAGTGAAATGGGGTGGGACTATGGCTACACCTTC.